This entry lists 26 T cell receptor beta chains sequenced from one sample in a study of T-cell memory formation after mild COVID-19. A single record per CDR3 protein comes from TCRdb applying MiXCR to the 5' RACE reads. The sample has some 160,000 distinct CDR3 sequences, 10% to 15% seen once. The specimen sequenced was PBMCs or a T cell subset sorted from them (not recorded which). The source of these receptors is a man between 18 and 35 years old who had mild COVID-19 (a few samples of this study predate the infection). Cell type and time point are not known.

This clonotype came up a few times. The chain combines TRBV5-1 with TRBJ2-1; D ambiguous. The CDR3 extends over 11 amino acids. The germline V gene has CDR1 SGHRS and CDR2 YFSETQ. Trimming shortened V by 3 bases and J by 5 bases, and 3 bases separated the two germline ends. Here the CDR3 DNA reads TGCGCCAGCAGCTCTGACAATGAGCAGTTCTTC. Translating gives CASSSDNEQFF.

In regard to this clonotype: Germline is not matched at one junction end, which may reflect a read error. The chain joins TRBV19 to TRBJ1-1; tentatively, D is TRBD1 (6 bases). The germline CDR1 and CDR2 sequences are LNHDA and SQIVND (reference sequence). The CDR3 spans 15 residues. CDR3 DNA: TGTGCCAGTAGTATAGAGGACAGTGGGTACACTGAATCTTTCTTT. Protein product: CASSIEDSGYTESFF.

This clonotype showed up just a few times. V usage is TRBV20-1 and J usage is TRBJ1-4, with 7 bases matching TRBD1. With V trimmed by 6 bases and J by 3 bases, 1 base remained unmatched. The CDR3 is made up of 12 amino acids. Germline CDR1 reads DFQATT; CDR2 reads SNEGSKA (reference sequence). This CDR3 reads CSAGTANEKLFF. CDR3 DNA sequence: TGCAGTGCCGGGACAGCTAATGAAAAACTGTTTTTT.

This clonotype was seen a handful of times. The chain links TRBV19 to TRBJ1-5; D not certain. Germline values: CDR1 LNHDA, CDR2 SQIVND (reference sequence). The CDR3 consists of 14 residues. V dropped 3 bases and J dropped 5 bases, with 11 bases sitting between them. The CDR3 is CASSIPGRDQPQHF. CDR3 bases: TGTGCCAGTAGTATCCCGGGAAGGGATCAGCCCCAGCATTTT.

For the CDR3, the DNA is TGTGCCAGCAGCTATCTGTCGGGGGGGGACAATACGCAGTATTTT. Protein sequence: CASSYLSGGDNTQYF. The rearrangement links TRBV7-2 to TRBJ2-3; 8 bases fit TRBD2. Unmatched junction bases numbered 10, after V lost 4 bases and J lost 7 bases. Germline assignment: CDR1 SGHTA and CDR2 FQGNSA. The CDR3 covers 15 residues.

The J gene is TRBJ1-2, the V gene TRBV9, with D possibly being TRBD1 (6 bases). Germline CDR1 is SGDLS and CDR2 is YYNGEE. Trimming stripped 4 bases from V and 4 bases from J, with 20 bases between. This CDR3 is 16 amino acids long. CDR3 loop: CASSPTPHTGIYGYTF. CDR3 in DNA: TGTGCCAGCAGCCCAACTCCGCATACAGGGATCTATGGCTACACCTTC.

The chain employs TRBV10-3 and TRBJ1-1; the match to TRBD1 covers 9 bases. The J segment lost 3 bases and the V segment lost 10 bases, leaving 15 bases of the junction unmatched. In germline, CDR1 is ENHRY, CDR2 SYGVKD. The CDR3 runs to 16 residues. The CDR3 DNA reads TGTGCCACTCAGAATATGTTGCACAGGGGGCACACTGAAGCTTTCTTT. This translates into CATQNMLHRGHTEAFF.

This clonotype appeared a few times. The chain uses TRBV4-3 and TRBJ1-1, with 9 bases that match TRBD1. Germline V gives CDR1 LGHNA, CDR2 YSLEER. This CDR3 contains 14 residues. With V trimmed by 4 bases and J by 3 bases, 3 bases remained unmatched. The CDR3 bases are TGCGCCAGCAGCCTCCGGACAGGGGACACTGAAGCTTTCTTT. It encodes CASSLRTGDTEAFF.

This clonotype came up a few times. This chain links TRBV12-3 or TRBV12-4 with TRBJ1-5; 8 bases align to TRBD1. After removal of 7 bases from V and 1 base from J, the junction contained 9 bases not matched to a gene. CDR3 length: 16 residues. DNA for the CDR3: TGTGCCAGCACCTCCAGGGGGCGAGAAAGCAATCAGCCCCAGCATTTT. It yields the protein CASTSRGRESNQPQHF.

This clonotype was observed a handful of times. The V gene is TRBV25-1, the J gene TRBJ1-4, with a weak D call TRBD1 (5 bases). Germline loops: CDR1 MGHDK, CDR2 SYGVNS. CDR3 size: 14 residues. The V gene lost 0 bases and the J gene lost 8 bases, with 10 bases spanning the gap. The CDR3 reads CASSEYGDGEKLFF. In DNA, the CDR3 is TGTGCCAGCAGTGAATATGGGGACGGAGAAAAACTGTTTTTT.

The chain uses TRBV2 and TRBJ1-5; D unresolved. CDR3 size: 12 residues. Germline CDR1 is SNHLY and CDR2 is FYNNEI. Trimming stripped 4 bases from V and 10 bases from J, with 11 bases between. The CDR3 protein is CASSGEISPQHF. Written as DNA, the CDR3 is TGTGCCAGCAGTGGAGAAATCAGCCCCCAGCATTTT.

The J gene is TRBJ2-3, the V gene TRBV10-3; D is undetermined. The CDR3 contains 14 residues. The ends were cut back, 3 bases at V and 0 bases at J, with 7 bases in the middle. The germline CDR1 and CDR2 sequences are ENHRY and SYGVKD. Here the CDR3 reads CAISDSKSTDTQYF. The CDR3 DNA follows: TGTGCCATCAGTGACAGCAAAAGCACAGATACGCAGTATTTT.

Only a few counts were recorded for this clonotype. The chain carries TRBV10-3 and TRBJ2-5; 8 positions match TRBD2. Unmatched junction bases numbered 11, after V lost 8 bases and J lost 3 bases. The germline gives CDR1 ENHRY, CDR2 SYGVKD. This CDR3 has 15 residues. CDR3 sequence reads: CAIGLGGGKKETQYF. The CDR3 DNA follows: TGTGCCATCGGCCTCGGGGGGGGAAAAAAAGAGACCCAGTACTTC.

V usage is TRBV7-9 and J usage is TRBJ1-2, with D maybe TRBD1 (5 bases). Germline assignment: CDR1 SEHNR and CDR2 FQNEAQ (reference sequence). V dropped 8 bases and J dropped 5 bases, with 12 bases sitting between them. The CDR3 spans 12 residues. CDR3 sequence (DNA): TGTGCCAGCGTGTCAGGGCTATATGGCTACACCTTC. Translation gives CASVSGLYGYTF.

This clonotype was picked up many times. The CDR3 DNA is TGCGCCAGCAGCCCGGGACAGGGTGAGGGCTACACCTTC. Residues: CASSPGQGEGYTF. The V call is TRBV5-1, the J call TRBJ1-2; 9 bases fit TRBD1. The V and J ends lost 4 bases and 8 bases, in that order; junction bases with no gene match: 6. The CDR3 consists of 13 residues. CDR1 is SGHRS, CDR2 YFSETQ, per germline.

This clonotype has just a few counts. V and J are TRBV6-1 and TRBJ1-1; 12 bases match TRBD1. Germline assignment: CDR1 MNHNS and CDR2 SASEGT. CDR3 length: 17 residues. Losses at the gene ends were 0 bases for V and 2 bases for J; bases not matched to a gene: 4. The CDR3 DNA is TGTGCCAGCAGTGAAGCGCTGGGACAGGGGGCCAACACTGAAGCTTTCTTT. This gives the protein CASSEALGQGANTEAFF.

This clonotype was observed a few times. V is TRBV20-1 and J is TRBJ2-3, with TRBD2 identical over 9 bases. This CDR3 comprises 12 residues. Looked up from germline, CDR1 is DFQATT and CDR2 is SNEGSKA (reference sequence). The CDR3 reads CGGGESTDTQYF. Written as DNA, the CDR3 is TGCGGCGGGGGGGAAAGCACAGATACGCAGTATTTT.

There are a few counts of this clonotype. This chain connects TRBV6-2 or TRBV6-3 to TRBJ2-3; tentative D call: TRBD2 (5 bases). V was pared by 4 bases and J by 2 bases, with 16 bases between. CDR1 and CDR2 (germline): MNHEY, SVGEGT. There are 16 residues in the CDR3. CDR3 in amino acids: CASSSPPGKDTDTQYF. As DNA, the CDR3 is TGTGCCAGCAGTTCCCCTCCCGGGAAGGACACAGATACGCAGTATTTT.

The sample holds a few counts of this clonotype. This chain joins TRBV7-2 and TRBJ2-6; 10 nucleotides align to TRBD2. CDR1 is SGHTA and CDR2 is FQGNSA in the germline V gene. Trimming cost V 1 base and J 0 bases; bases outside gene matches: 3. This CDR3 has 18 residues. CDR3 amino acids: CASSLVASGGSGANVLTF. In DNA, the CDR3 is TGTGCCAGCAGCTTAGTGGCTAGCGGGGGCTCTGGGGCCAACGTCCTGACTTTC.

This clonotype was detected only a few times. The rearrangement joins TRBV12-3 or TRBV12-4 to TRBJ1-3; D unclear. V was shortened by 7 bases and J by 1 base, with 8 bases between the two germline ends. The CDR3 is 13 amino acids. Here the CDR3 DNA reads TGTGCCAGCACTTGGGTGTCTGGAAACACCATATATTTT. This translates into CASTWVSGNTIYF.

This chain joins TRBV27 and TRBJ1-5, with D possibly TRBD1 on 6 matching bases. The V end lost 6 bases, the J end lost 2 bases, and 17 bases lay between the germline ends. The CDR3 is made up of 16 amino acids. Germline-derived CDR1 and CDR2 are MNHEY and SMNVEV (reference sequence). This CDR3 is CASRASTGQGNQPQHF. The CDR3 DNA follows: TGTGCCAGCAGGGCTTCGACAGGCCAAGGCAATCAGCCCCAGCATTTT.

In this sample, this clonotype turned up a few times. The V gene is TRBV4-3, the J gene TRBJ1-4; D is ambiguous. Trimming stripped 2 bases from V and 8 bases from J, with 9 bases between. CDR3 length equals 13 residues. Germline CDR1 reads LGHNA; CDR2 reads YSLEER. DNA of the CDR3: TGCGCCAGCAGCCAACTTACTGGGGAAAAACTGTTTTTT. It encodes CASSQLTGEKLFF.

The chain has TRBV7-2 and TRBJ1-1, with 9 bases lining up with TRBD1. The junction had 16 bases not matched to a gene; V was cut back by 5 bases and J by 6 bases. From germline, CDR1 is SGHTA and CDR2 FQGNSA. This CDR3 comprises 17 residues. The DNA of the CDR3 is TGTGCCAGCAGCCAAGTCCCGGGACAGGGATTGGCGGCTGAAGCTTTCTTT. As protein: CASSQVPGQGLAAEAFF.

V usage is TRBV3-1 and J usage is TRBJ2-1, with D perhaps TRBD1 (6 bases). V gave up 5 bases and J gave up 7 bases, with 15 bases separating them. The germline gives CDR1 LGHDT, CDR2 YNNKEL (reference sequence). CDR3 length: 14 residues. This CDR3 is CASSKQDSRNEQFF. CDR3 nucleotide sequence: TGTGCCAGCAGCAAACAGGACAGTAGAAATGAGCAGTTCTTC.

This clonotype was recorded many times. The chain uses TRBV7-2 and TRBJ2-3, with 9 positions matching TRBD2. The CDR3 extends over 15 amino acids. With V trimmed by 5 bases and J by 4 bases, 7 bases remained unmatched. CDR1 SGHTA and CDR2 FQGNSA come from the germline V gene. The CDR3 nucleotides are TGTGCCAGCAGCCGAAATAGCGGGAGCGCAGATACGCAGTATTTT. Residues: CASSRNSGSADTQYF.

V and J are TRBV7-2 and TRBJ2-3, with TRBD2 matching over 10 bases. Looked up from germline, CDR1 is SGHTA and CDR2 is FQGNSA. V shed 4 bases, J shed 5 bases, and the junction held 9 bases outside the gene matches. This CDR3 has 16 residues. The CDR3 region has the DNA TGTGCCAGCAGCTCCTGGATAGCGGGGGGCATAGATACGCAGTATTTT. Translation: CASSSWIAGGIDTQYF.